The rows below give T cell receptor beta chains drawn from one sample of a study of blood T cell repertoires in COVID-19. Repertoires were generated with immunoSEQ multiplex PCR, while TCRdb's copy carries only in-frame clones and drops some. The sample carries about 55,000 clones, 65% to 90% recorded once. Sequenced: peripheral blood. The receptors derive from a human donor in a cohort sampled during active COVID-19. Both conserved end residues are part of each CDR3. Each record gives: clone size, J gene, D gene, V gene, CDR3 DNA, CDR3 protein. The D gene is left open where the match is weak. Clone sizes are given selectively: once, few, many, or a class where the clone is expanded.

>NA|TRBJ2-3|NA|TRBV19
TGTGCCAGTACCGGGTCGATTGGGGGGACGCAGTATTTT
CASTGSIGGTQYF
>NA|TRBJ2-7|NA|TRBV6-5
TGTGCCACCTATCGGGACTACGAGCAGTACTTC
CATYRDYEQYF
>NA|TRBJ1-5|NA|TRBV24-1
TGTGCCACCAGTGAGACAGGTCTAAACCAGCCCCAGCATTTT
CATSETGLNQPQHF
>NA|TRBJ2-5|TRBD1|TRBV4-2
TGTGCCAGCAGCCGGACACAGGGGACCCAAGAGACCCAGTACTTC
CASSRTQGTQETQYF
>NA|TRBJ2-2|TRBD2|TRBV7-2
TGTGCCAGCAGCTCCGCTAGCGGGAGGCGAACCGGGGAGCTGTTTTTT
CASSSASGRRTGELFF
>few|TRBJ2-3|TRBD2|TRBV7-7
TGTGCTAGCAGTAGTATCAGGACTAGCGGGAGTGATAGGACAGATACGCAGTATTTT
CASSSIRTSGSDRTDTQYF
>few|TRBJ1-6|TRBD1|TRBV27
TGTGCCAGCAGCTACCGGGACAGGGGTTATTCACCCCTCCACTTT
CASSYRDRGYSPLHF
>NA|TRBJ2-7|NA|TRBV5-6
TGTGCCAGCAGCCTGGGGGGCGAAAGATATGGCTACGAGCAGTACTTC
CASSLGGERYGYEQYF
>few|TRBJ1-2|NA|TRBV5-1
TGCGCCAGCAGCGGCTCAGGGCTGCGTAATGGCTACACCTTC
CASSGSGLRNGYTF
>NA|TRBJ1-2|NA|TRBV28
TGTGCCAGCAGTTTATCACCGGGGGACGCCTATGGCTACACCTTC
CASSLSPGDAYGYTF
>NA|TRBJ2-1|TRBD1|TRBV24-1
TGTGCCACCAGTGATTTGGGACAGGGGACCTACAATGAGCAGTTCTTC
CATSDLGQGTYNEQFF
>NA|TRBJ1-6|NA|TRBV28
TGTGCCGAATCGGACAGCTCCTATAATTCACCCCTCCACTTT
CAESDSSYNSPLHF
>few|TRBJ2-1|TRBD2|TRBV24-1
TGTGCCACCAGAGGGACTAGCGGGAGGTCCAATGAGCAGTTCTTC
CATRGTSGRSNEQFF
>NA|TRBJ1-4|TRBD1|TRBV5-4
TGTGCCAGCAGCCTGGCCGGGACAGATAATGAAAAACTGTTTTTT
CASSLAGTDNEKLFF
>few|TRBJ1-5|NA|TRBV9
TGTGCCAGCAGCTCAGAAGGTGGGGGGAATCAGCCCCAGCATTTT
CASSSEGGGNQPQHF
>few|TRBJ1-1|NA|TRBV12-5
TGTGCTAGTGGTTTGGACGGGACTGAAGCTTTCTTT
CASGLDGTEAFF
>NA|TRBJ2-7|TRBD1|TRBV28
TGTGCCAGCAGTATACGACAGGGGACCTACGAGCAGTACTTC
CASSIRQGTYEQYF
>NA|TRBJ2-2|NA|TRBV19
TGTGCCAGTAGTATATTTCCCCCCCAAAGGTGGAGGGTCGGGGAGCTGTTTTTT
CASSIFPPQRWRVGELFF
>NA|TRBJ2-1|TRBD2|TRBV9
TGTGCCAGCAGCGTGCTGGCGGGAGGTTACAATGAGCAGTTCTTC
CASSVLAGGYNEQFF
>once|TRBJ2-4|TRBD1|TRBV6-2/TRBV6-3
TGTGCCAGCAGTTCCCAAGCTAGACAGGGGCTGTCCAAAAACATTCAGTACTTC
CASSSQARQGLSKNIQYF
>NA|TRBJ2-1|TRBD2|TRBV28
TGTGCCAGCAGATCCCCGGGAGGGAGGGCCTTTGATGAGCAGTTCTTC
CASRSPGGRAFDEQFF
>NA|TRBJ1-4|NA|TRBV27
TGTGCCAGCAGATTGGGCTTTGCAACTAATGAAAAACTGTTTTTT
CASRLGFATNEKLFF
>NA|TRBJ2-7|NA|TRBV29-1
TGCAGCGTTCAGGTGGTGGGCGAGCAGTACTTC
CSVQVVGEQYF
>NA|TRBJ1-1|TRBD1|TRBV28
TGTGCCAGCAGTCGAACAGGACAGGGCACTGAAGCTTTCTTT
CASSRTGQGTEAFF
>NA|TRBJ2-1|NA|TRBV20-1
TGCAGTGCTAGTCTTAGACAGCCCGGGGAGCAGTTCTTC
CSASLRQPGEQFF
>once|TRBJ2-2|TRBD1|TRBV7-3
TGTGCCAGTCACAGGGGCCCCAACACCGGGGAGCTGTTTTTT
CASHRGPNTGELFF
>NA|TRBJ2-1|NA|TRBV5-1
TGCGCCAGCAGCTTGGAACAGGGCACGAATGAGCAGTTCTTC
CASSLEQGTNEQFF
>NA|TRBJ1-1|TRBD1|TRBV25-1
TGTGCCAGCAGTGTAACAGGGGATTCCACTGAAGCTTTCTTT
CASSVTGDSTEAFF
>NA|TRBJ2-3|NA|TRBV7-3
TGTGCCAGCAGCTCCCCGGGGACAGATACGCAGTATTTT
CASSSPGTDTQYF
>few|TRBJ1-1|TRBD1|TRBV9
TGTGCCAGCGGTGGAACAGGGGGCACTGAAGCTTTCTTT
CASGGTGGTEAFF
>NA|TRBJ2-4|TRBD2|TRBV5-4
TGTGCCAGCAGCTTGGAAGCGGGAGTGAGGAAAAACATTCAGTACTTC
CASSLEAGVRKNIQYF
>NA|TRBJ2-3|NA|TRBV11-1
TGTGCCAGCAGCGCTAGGACAGGCACAGATACGCAGTATTTT
CASSARTGTDTQYF
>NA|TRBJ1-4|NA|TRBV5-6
TGTGCCAGCAGCTTGTCCTTTTTGGGGGCTACAACTAATGAAAAACTGTTTTTT
CASSLSFLGATTNEKLFF
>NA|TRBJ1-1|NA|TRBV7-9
TGTGCCAGCAGCTTGCAAACCACAGGTGGAGCTTTCTTT
CASSLQTTGGAFF
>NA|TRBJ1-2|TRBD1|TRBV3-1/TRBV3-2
TGTGCCAGCAGCTCCTTGGACAGGGACGGTGGCTACACCTTC
CASSSLDRDGGYTF
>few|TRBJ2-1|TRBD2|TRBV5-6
TGTGCCAGCAGCCAGTTAGGCGGGAGCTCCTACAATGAGCAGTTCTTC
CASSQLGGSSYNEQFF
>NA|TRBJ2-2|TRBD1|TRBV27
TGTGCCAGCACCCCAGGGGGCCCCGGGGAGCTGTTTTTT
CASTPGGPGELFF
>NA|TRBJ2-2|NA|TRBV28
TGTGCCAGCAGTTTACGCCTGGACAGCGGAGGTGGTACCGGGGAGCTGTTTTTT
CASSLRLDSGGGTGELFF
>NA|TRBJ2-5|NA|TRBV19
TGTGCCAGTAGTAGGGGCCAACAAGAGACCCAGTACTTC
CASSRGQQETQYF
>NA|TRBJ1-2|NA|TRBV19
TGTGCCGGTAGGGCCGAGGGTAACTATGGCTACACCTTC
CAGRAEGNYGYTF
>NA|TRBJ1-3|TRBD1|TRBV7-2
TGTGCCAGCAGCTTAAGGGCAGGGGGCTACCTCTCTGGAAACACCATATATTTT
CASSLRAGGYLSGNTIYF
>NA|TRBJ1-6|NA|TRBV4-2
TGTGCCAGCAGCCTAACAGGGACGGATTCACCCCTCCACTTT
CASSLTGTDSPLHF
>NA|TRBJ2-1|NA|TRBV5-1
TGCGCCAGCAGCGTCGGGACAGCGGCCGGTAGCGGAGGCTACAATGAGCAGTTCTTC
CASSVGTAAGSGGYNEQFF
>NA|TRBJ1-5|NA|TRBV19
TGTGCCAGTGGAGACAGAACCAATCAGCCCCAGCATTTT
CASGDRTNQPQHF
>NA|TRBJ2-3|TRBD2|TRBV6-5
TGTGCCAGCAGTTACGGGGGGGTTAGCACAGATACGCAGTATTTT
CASSYGGVSTDTQYF
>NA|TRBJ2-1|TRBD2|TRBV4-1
TGCGCCAGCAGCCAAGTGGTGACTAGCGGGAATGTGGCGAGGAATGAGCAGTTCTTC
CASSQVVTSGNVARNEQFF
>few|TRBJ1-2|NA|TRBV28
TGTGCCAGCCGTTCAGGGCCTAACTATGGCTACACCTTC
CASRSGPNYGYTF
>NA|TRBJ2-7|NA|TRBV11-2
TGTGCCAGCAGCCCGCTAGCGCTTAGCTCCTACGAGCAGTACTTC
CASSPLALSSYEQYF
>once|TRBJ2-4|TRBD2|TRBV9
TGTGCCAGCAGCGAGGGACTAGCGGGAGCGGCCGTAAACATTCAGTACTTC
CASSEGLAGAAVNIQYF
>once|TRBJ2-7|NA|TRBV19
TGTGCCAGTAGTATAAGGGCTGCGGGGTCCTACGAGCAGTACTTC
CASSIRAAGSYEQYF
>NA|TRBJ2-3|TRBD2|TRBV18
TGTGCCAGCACTCCTAGCGGAGCTAGCACAGATACGCAGTATTTT
CASTPSGASTDTQYF
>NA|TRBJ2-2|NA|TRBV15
TGTGCCACCAGCAGAGACGGCAGGGGGGCCGGGGAGCTGTTTTTT
CATSRDGRGAGELFF
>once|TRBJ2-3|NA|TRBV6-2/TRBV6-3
TGTGCCAGCAGTTACTCGATGCGTGATACGCAGTATTTT
CASSYSMRDTQYF
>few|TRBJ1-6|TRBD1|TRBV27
TGTGCCAGCGGAAAAATGACAGGGGTTGCCTATAATTCACCCCTCCACTTT
CASGKMTGVAYNSPLHF
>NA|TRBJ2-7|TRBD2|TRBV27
TGTGCCAGCAGTTTCGAGCGGGAGTCTCACGAGCAGTACTTC
CASSFERESHEQYF
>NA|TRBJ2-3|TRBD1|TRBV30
TGTGCCTGGAGTGGACAGGGGAGTCGAGCAGATACGCAGTATTTT
CAWSGQGSRADTQYF
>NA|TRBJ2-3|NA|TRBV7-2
TGTGCCAGCAGCTTAAAGAGCGGTCGAACAGATACGCAGTATTTT
CASSLKSGRTDTQYF
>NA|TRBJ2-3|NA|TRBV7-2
TGTGCCAGCAGAGACAGGCCCACAGATACGCAGTATTTT
CASRDRPTDTQYF
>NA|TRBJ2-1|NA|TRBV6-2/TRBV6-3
TGTGCCAGCAGTTACGGCAGGGGTGAGCAGTTCTTC
CASSYGRGEQFF